A few counts support the clone carrying this TCR beta chain. The antigen is not known. The data were taken from a study of identical twins. Study conclusions and caveats: Out-of-frame alpha sequences shared by twins were enriched for low generation probability. Whereas memory repertoires showed no such difference, abundant cord blood beta clonotypes carried fewer insertions.

A universal primer site was added by template switching, and unique molecular identifiers were carried by the cDNA. A single record per CDR3 protein comes from TCRdb applying MiXCR to the 5' RACE reads. Of around 670,000 distinct CDR3 sequences in the sample, 6.1% are singletons; the top ten hold roughly 2%. The germline V and J ends were trimmed by 1 base and 0 bases, with 13 bases remaining between them. Germline values: CDR1 LNHDA, CDR2 SQIVND (reference sequence). This CDR3 contains 17 residues. Everyone who gave samples was a healthy Caucasian. J is TRBJ2-1 and V is TRBV19; TRBD2 is a possible D gene (7 bases). This clonotype originated in a man in his late teens or twenties in good health. Sample: naive T cells sorted from blood. CDR3 sequence (DNA): TGTGCCAGTAGTATAGGGGGGGGGCTTAGCTCCTACAATGAGCAGTTCTTC. This encodes CASSIGGGLSSYNEQFF.